This T cell receptor (beta chain) emerged from a study of CXCR3-negative and CXCR3-positive naive CD8 T cells. Broader study findings: For memory CD8+ cells diversity was much lower, but both naive subsets had comparably high diversity. CXCR3-negative and CXCR3-positive naive cells shared comparable TRBV-TRBJ usage, but memory cells did not. Naive subsets had comparable surface CD5, so TRB CDR3 properties gauged TCR strength. Against CXCR3-negative naive cells, CXCR3-positive naive cells showed more hydrophobic TRB CDR3s.

The authors gated naive CD8+ T cells as CD45RO-CCR7+CD27+CD95-. A word on this clonotype: No antigen is known for it.

The CDR3 is made up of 14 amino acids. Germline CDR1 is SQVTM and CDR2 is ANQGSEA. 5' RACE with UMI labels generated the TRB cDNA libraries. One entry per CDR3 protein, without DNA, is what TCRdb gives after re-calling the 5' RACE reads. In all, the sample yields around 130,000 distinct CDR3 sequences. Material for sequencing was naive CXCR3+ CD8+ T cells from blood. Subset noted: CD45RO-CCR7+CD27+CD95- naive CD8+ T cells expressing CXCR3 (TNR3+). The chain uses TRBV29-1 and TRBJ1-4; TCRdb lists TRBD1, though no DNA is available to test this call. This clonotype was sampled from a human donor in good health. Some clones in this sample may be carry-over from other donors' samples. CDR3 residues: CSMDTGVTNEKLFF.